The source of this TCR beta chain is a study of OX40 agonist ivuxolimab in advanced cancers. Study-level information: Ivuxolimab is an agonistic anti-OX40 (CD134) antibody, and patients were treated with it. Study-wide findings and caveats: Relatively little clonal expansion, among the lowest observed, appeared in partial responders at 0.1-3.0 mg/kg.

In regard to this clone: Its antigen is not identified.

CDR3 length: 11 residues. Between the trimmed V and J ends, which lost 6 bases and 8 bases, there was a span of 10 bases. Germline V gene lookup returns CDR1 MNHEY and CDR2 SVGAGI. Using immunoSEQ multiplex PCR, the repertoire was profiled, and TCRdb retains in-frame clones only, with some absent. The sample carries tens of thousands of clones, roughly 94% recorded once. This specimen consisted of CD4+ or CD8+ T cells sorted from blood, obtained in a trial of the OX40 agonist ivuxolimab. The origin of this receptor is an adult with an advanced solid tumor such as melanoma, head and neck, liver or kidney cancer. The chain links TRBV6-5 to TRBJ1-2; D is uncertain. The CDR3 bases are TGTGCCAGCAGAGACGTTTACGGCTACACCTTC. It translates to CASRDVYGYTF.